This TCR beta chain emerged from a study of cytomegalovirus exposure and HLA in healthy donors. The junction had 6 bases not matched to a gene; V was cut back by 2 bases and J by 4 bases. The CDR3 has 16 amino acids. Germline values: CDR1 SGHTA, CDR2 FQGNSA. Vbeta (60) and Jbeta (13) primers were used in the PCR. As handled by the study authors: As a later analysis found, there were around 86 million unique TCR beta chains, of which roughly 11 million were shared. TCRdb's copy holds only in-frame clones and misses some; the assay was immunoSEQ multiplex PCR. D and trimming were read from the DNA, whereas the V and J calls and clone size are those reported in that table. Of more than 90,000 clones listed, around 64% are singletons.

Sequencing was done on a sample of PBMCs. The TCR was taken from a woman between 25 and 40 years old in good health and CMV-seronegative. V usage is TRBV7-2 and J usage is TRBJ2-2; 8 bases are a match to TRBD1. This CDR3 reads CASSLITGGRTGELFF. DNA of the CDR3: TGTGCCAGCAGCTTAATTACAGGGGGGCGCACCGGGGAGCTGTTTTTT.